Listed below are T cell receptor beta chains from one sample, sequenced in a study of blood T cell repertoires in COVID-19. The repertoire was sequenced with immunoSEQ multiplex PCR; TCRdb's copy has only in-frame clones and lacks some. The table includes over 250,000 clones, approximately 91% detected once. Material: PBMCs or T cells enriched from blood (not recorded which). The source is a woman in her twenties or thirties who had recovered from COVID-19. Each CDR3 is given with its conserved first and last residue. The D gene is left open where the match is weak. Not all rows give a size; the values are once, few, many and, for expanded clones, a class.

CDR3 protein: CASSPPFQDSNQPQHF
CDR3 DNA: TGTGCCAGCAGTCCCCCCTTTCAGGATAGCAATCAGCCCCAGCATTTT
clone size: .
J gene: TRBJ1-5
D gene: .
CDR3 length: 16
V gene: TRBV2

CDR3 protein: CASSQLTSGVIDTGELFF
CDR3 DNA: TGTGCCAGCAGCCAATTAACTAGCGGGGTCATTGACACCGGGGAGCTGTTTTTT
clone size: .
J gene: TRBJ2-2
D gene: TRBD2
CDR3 length: 18
V gene: TRBV3-1/TRBV3-2

CDR3 protein: CASSLRGGNSPLHF
CDR3 DNA: TGTGCCAGCAGCTTAAGGGGGGGTAATTCACCCCTCCACTTT
clone size: .
J gene: TRBJ1-6
D gene: .
CDR3 length: 14
V gene: TRBV5-4

CDR3 protein: CATRGQPNTEAFF
CDR3 DNA: TGTGCCACCAGGGGACAACCGAACACTGAAGCTTTCTTT
clone size: .
J gene: TRBJ1-1
D gene: .
CDR3 length: 13
V gene: TRBV24-1

CDR3 protein: CASSYSLGGDTEAFF
CDR3 DNA: TGTGCCAGCAGTTACTCGTTGGGGGGGGACACTGAAGCTTTCTTT
clone size: once
J gene: TRBJ1-1
D gene: .
CDR3 length: 15
V gene: TRBV6-5

CDR3 protein: CASSLGGRVNSEAFF
CDR3 DNA: TGTGCCAGCAGCTTAGGGGGCAGGGTTAACTCTGAAGCTTTCTTT
clone size: .
J gene: TRBJ1-1
D gene: .
CDR3 length: 15
V gene: TRBV7-3

CDR3 protein: CASSVLAGYGQFF
CDR3 DNA: TGTGCCAGCAGTGTCCTAGCGGGATACGGTCAGTTCTTC
clone size: .
J gene: TRBJ2-1
D gene: TRBD2
CDR3 length: 13
V gene: TRBV6-4

CDR3 protein: CASSPPGGNYEQYF
CDR3 DNA: TGTGCCAGCAGCCCCCCAGGGGGCAACTACGAGCAGTACTTC
clone size: .
J gene: TRBJ2-7
D gene: TRBD1
CDR3 length: 14
V gene: TRBV5-4

CDR3 protein: CASSPRTGGGTEAFF
CDR3 DNA: TGTGCCAGCAGCCCCCGAACAGGGGGTGGCACTGAAGCTTTCTTT
clone size: .
J gene: TRBJ1-1
D gene: TRBD1
CDR3 length: 15
V gene: TRBV7-8

CDR3 protein: CASSPPTGGYTF
CDR3 DNA: TGTGCCAGCAGCCCCCCTACAGGTGGCTACACCTTC
clone size: .
J gene: TRBJ1-2
D gene: .
CDR3 length: 12
V gene: TRBV21-1

CDR3 protein: CASSQGTGVMNTEAFF
CDR3 DNA: TGTGCCAGCTCACAGGGGACAGGGGTGATGAACACTGAAGCTTTCTTT
clone size: .
J gene: TRBJ1-1
D gene: TRBD1
CDR3 length: 16
V gene: TRBV18

CDR3 protein: CASSSLALAGNTIYF
CDR3 DNA: TGTGCCAGCAGTTCCTTGGCCCTGGCTGGAAACACCATATATTTT
clone size: .
J gene: TRBJ1-3
D gene: .
CDR3 length: 15
V gene: TRBV6-6

CDR3 protein: CASSQPSTGGEEKLFF
CDR3 DNA: TGTGCCAGCAGCCAACCATCGACAGGGGGTGAGGAAAAACTGTTTTTT
clone size: .
J gene: TRBJ1-4
D gene: TRBD1
CDR3 length: 16
V gene: TRBV3-1/TRBV3-2

CDR3 protein: CASSQDRMGGGETQYF
CDR3 DNA: TGCGCCAGCAGCCAAGATCGTATGGGAGGCGGGGAGACCCAGTACTTC
clone size: .
J gene: TRBJ2-5
D gene: .
CDR3 length: 16
V gene: TRBV4-1

CDR3 protein: CASSAGRGGGLFF
CDR3 DNA: TGTGCCAGCAGTGCTGGGAGGGGCGGCGGACTGTTTTTT
clone size: .
J gene: TRBJ1-4
D gene: .
CDR3 length: 13
V gene: TRBV9

CDR3 protein: CATSHRGLRNEQFF
CDR3 DNA: TGTGCCACCAGCCACAGGGGGCTAAGGAATGAGCAGTTCTTC
clone size: .
J gene: TRBJ2-1
D gene: TRBD1
CDR3 length: 14
V gene: TRBV24-1

CDR3 protein: CSAHEYNEQFF
CDR3 DNA: TGCAGTGCTCACGAGTACAATGAGCAGTTCTTC
clone size: once
J gene: TRBJ2-1
D gene: .
CDR3 length: 11
V gene: TRBV20-1

CDR3 protein: CASSTLGTGRGEQFF
CDR3 DNA: TGTGCCAGTAGTACCTTGGGGACAGGGAGGGGGGAGCAGTTCTTC
clone size: once
J gene: TRBJ2-1
D gene: TRBD1
CDR3 length: 15
V gene: TRBV19

CDR3 protein: CASQLAGGTDTQYF
CDR3 DNA: TGTGCCAGCCAACTAGCGGGGGGCACAGATACGCAGTATTTT
clone size: .
J gene: TRBJ2-3
D gene: TRBD2
CDR3 length: 14
V gene: TRBV7-2

CDR3 protein: CATSQGAPSTDTQYF
CDR3 DNA: TGTGCCACATCCCAAGGGGCCCCTAGCACAGATACGCAGTATTTT
clone size: .
J gene: TRBJ2-3
D gene: .
CDR3 length: 15
V gene: TRBV15

CDR3 protein: CASSLTTGVHTEAFF
CDR3 DNA: TGTGCCAGCAGCCTAACGACAGGGGTGCACACTGAAGCTTTCTTT
clone size: .
J gene: TRBJ1-1
D gene: TRBD1
CDR3 length: 15
V gene: TRBV11-3

CDR3 protein: CASKDRARTEAFF
CDR3 DNA: TGTGCCAGCAAGGACAGGGCTCGCACTGAAGCTTTCTTT
clone size: few
J gene: TRBJ1-1
D gene: TRBD1
CDR3 length: 13
V gene: TRBV27

CDR3 protein: CASSLRGTGVEKLFF
CDR3 DNA: TGTGCCAGCAGCTTAAGGGGGACAGGGGTTGAAAAACTGTTTTTT
clone size: .
J gene: TRBJ1-4
D gene: TRBD1
CDR3 length: 15
V gene: TRBV27

CDR3 protein: CASSWDAGGTIYF
CDR3 DNA: TGTGCCAGCAGCTGGGACGCCGGGGGCACCATATATTTT
clone size: .
J gene: TRBJ1-3
D gene: .
CDR3 length: 13
V gene: TRBV28

CDR3 protein: CASSLGVGGNQPQHF
CDR3 DNA: TGTGCCAGCAGCTTAGGAGTTGGTGGCAATCAGCCCCAGCATTTT
clone size: .
J gene: TRBJ1-5
D gene: .
CDR3 length: 15
V gene: TRBV11-2

CDR3 protein: CASSPRVRTGGELFF
CDR3 DNA: TGTGCCAGCAGCCCTCGGGTCCGAACGGGCGGGGAGCTGTTTTTT
clone size: .
J gene: TRBJ2-2
D gene: .
CDR3 length: 15
V gene: TRBV13